These T cell receptor beta chains were read from a single sample in a study of vaccination and CD4 T cells after COVID-19. The antigens for these receptors are not known. TCRdb reprocessed the PCR reads via MiXCR and lists one record per CDR3 protein. The profile shows 15,000 or so distinct CDR3 sequences, 25% to 35% of them singletons. Sequencing used cultured CD4+ T cells from blood. Receptors were obtained from a human donor with COVID-19. Each CDR3 is given with its conserved first and last residue. Fields, in order: CDR3 DNA, CDR3 protein, D gene, J gene, V gene, clone size. A D gene is named only where the DNA matches it firmly. Not every row has a clone size; where given, it reads once, few, many or a size class.

CDR3nt: TGCAGTGCTATCGAACTCGGGACAGGGGGCAGCGATACGCAGTATTTT; CDR3aa: CSAIELGTGGSDTQYF; d_gene: TRBD1; j_gene: TRBJ2-3; v_gene: TRBV20-1; abundance: .
CDR3nt: TGTGCCAGCAGCCTCAGCTTAACCGATACAGGGGTGCCGCCCTACGAGCAGTACTTC; CDR3aa: CASSLSLTDTGVPPYEQYF; d_gene: TRBD1; j_gene: TRBJ2-7; v_gene: TRBV11-2; abundance: .
CDR3nt: TGTGCCAGTAGGACTAGCGGGGTCACAGATACGCAGTATTTT; CDR3aa: CASRTSGVTDTQYF; d_gene: TRBD2; j_gene: TRBJ2-3; v_gene: TRBV19; abundance: few
CDR3nt: TGCAGTGCTAGTAAGAACAATGAGCAGTTCTTC; CDR3aa: CSASKNNEQFF; d_gene: .; j_gene: TRBJ2-1; v_gene: TRBV20-1; abundance: .
CDR3nt: TGTGCCAGCAGCTTAGATGGCGGGGGAGGGTCAGAGACCCAGTACTTC; CDR3aa: CASSLDGGGGSETQYF; d_gene: TRBD2; j_gene: TRBJ2-5; v_gene: TRBV7-2; abundance: .
CDR3nt: TGTGCCAGCAGCTTGGCGGGGACACCTAACTATGGCTACACCTTC; CDR3aa: CASSLAGTPNYGYTF; d_gene: .; j_gene: TRBJ1-2; v_gene: TRBV7-9; abundance: .
CDR3nt: TGTGCCAGCAGTTTCTCCAGGGGCGCAGGTGGAAACACCATATATTTT; CDR3aa: CASSFSRGAGGNTIYF; d_gene: .; j_gene: TRBJ1-3; v_gene: TRBV28; abundance: once
CDR3nt: TGTGCCAGCAGACCCCCGGGACAGACCTACGAGCAGTACTTC; CDR3aa: CASRPPGQTYEQYF; d_gene: TRBD1; j_gene: TRBJ2-7; v_gene: TRBV6-1; abundance: .
CDR3nt: TGCAGTGCTTTCCTTCCGGGACAATCGAACACCATATATTTT; CDR3aa: CSAFLPGQSNTIYF; d_gene: .; j_gene: TRBJ1-3; v_gene: TRBV20-1; abundance: few
CDR3nt: TGTGCCAGCAGCGTAGGGACTAGCGGGGGCACAGATACGCAGTATTTT; CDR3aa: CASSVGTSGGTDTQYF; d_gene: TRBD2; j_gene: TRBJ2-3; v_gene: TRBV9; abundance: .
CDR3nt: TGTGCCAGCAGCTTAGTAGTTAGCGGGGGGGCCTCCTACAATGAGCAGTTCTTC; CDR3aa: CASSLVVSGGASYNEQFF; d_gene: TRBD2; j_gene: TRBJ2-1; v_gene: TRBV7-2; abundance: few
CDR3nt: TGTGCCATCAGTGAGTCAGGGATCGTACACTTT; CDR3aa: CAISESGIVHF; d_gene: .; j_gene: TRBJ1-6; v_gene: TRBV10-3; abundance: .
CDR3nt: TGTGCCAGCAGCCCGGGGACAGGGGGATCACATCAGCCCCAGCATTTT; CDR3aa: CASSPGTGGSHQPQHF; d_gene: TRBD1; j_gene: TRBJ1-5; v_gene: TRBV11-2; abundance: .
CDR3nt: TGTGCCACCAGCAGAGATTACCAGCCCCAGCATTTT; CDR3aa: CATSRDYQPQHF; d_gene: .; j_gene: TRBJ1-5; v_gene: TRBV15; abundance: medium-sized
CDR3nt: TGCAGTGCTGGGCCGAGGGGGGACGGTCAGCCCCAGCATTTT; CDR3aa: CSAGPRGDGQPQHF; d_gene: .; j_gene: TRBJ1-5; v_gene: TRBV20-1; abundance: few
CDR3nt: TGTGCCAGCAGCTTAGCGCAGATGGCGTCCCTCCACTTT; CDR3aa: CASSLAQMASLHF; d_gene: .; j_gene: TRBJ1-6; v_gene: TRBV7-2; abundance: medium-sized
CDR3nt: TGTGCCTGGAGTTCCCGGGAGCGACAGCCCCAGCATTTT; CDR3aa: CAWSSRERQPQHF; d_gene: .; j_gene: TRBJ1-5; v_gene: TRBV30; abundance: .
CDR3nt: TGTGCCACCAGCCTGGGAGGAGGGGGGCCTACCCACGAGCAGTACTTC; CDR3aa: CATSLGGGGPTHEQYF; d_gene: .; j_gene: TRBJ2-7; v_gene: TRBV15; abundance: .
CDR3nt: TGCGCCAGCAGCTTGGGCGGGACAGTAAATCAGCCCCAGCATTTT; CDR3aa: CASSLGGTVNQPQHF; d_gene: TRBD1; j_gene: TRBJ1-5; v_gene: TRBV5-1; abundance: few
CDR3nt: TGTGCCAGCAGCTTAAGACTGAGTACCTACGAGCAGTACTTC; CDR3aa: CASSLRLSTYEQYF; d_gene: .; j_gene: TRBJ2-7; v_gene: TRBV9; abundance: .
CDR3nt: TGCAGTGCTAGTAAGGCCGGCACCGGGGAGCTGTTTTTT; CDR3aa: CSASKAGTGELFF; d_gene: .; j_gene: TRBJ2-2; v_gene: TRBV20-1; abundance: few
CDR3nt: TGTGCCAGCAGCTTGGCCGGGACAGGGGGCCTCGGGGAGCTGTTTTTT; CDR3aa: CASSLAGTGGLGELFF; d_gene: TRBD1; j_gene: TRBJ2-2; v_gene: TRBV5-6; abundance: .
CDR3nt: TGTGCCAGCAGTTTTTACGAGAACACCGGGGAGCTGTTTTTT; CDR3aa: CASSFYENTGELFF; d_gene: .; j_gene: TRBJ2-2; v_gene: TRBV12-3/TRBV12-4; abundance: .
CDR3nt: TGTGCCAGCAGCTCCTCCGGCTCTGGAAACACCATATATTTT; CDR3aa: CASSSSGSGNTIYF; d_gene: .; j_gene: TRBJ1-3; v_gene: TRBV7-9; abundance: few
CDR3nt: TGTGCCACCAGTGATTTTGCCGGCACGTCTAACTATGGCTACACCTTC; CDR3aa: CATSDFAGTSNYGYTF; d_gene: .; j_gene: TRBJ1-2; v_gene: TRBV24-1; abundance: .
CDR3nt: TGTGCCAGCAGCCAGGCACAGGAGAGCAATCAGCCCCAGCATTTT; CDR3aa: CASSQAQESNQPQHF; d_gene: .; j_gene: TRBJ1-5; v_gene: TRBV4-2; abundance: .
CDR3nt: TGTGCCACCAGTGGTAGCGGGGTCTTCGAGCAGTACTTC; CDR3aa: CATSGSGVFEQYF; d_gene: TRBD2; j_gene: TRBJ2-7; v_gene: TRBV24-1; abundance: .
CDR3nt: TGTGCCAGCAGCTCCAGACAGGGGGCGGTCACCGGGGAGCTGTTTTTT; CDR3aa: CASSSRQGAVTGELFF; d_gene: TRBD1; j_gene: TRBJ2-2; v_gene: TRBV7-9; abundance: medium-sized
CDR3nt: TGTGCCAGTAGTCAACAGGATCCAGGGGCCTACGAGCAGTACTTC; CDR3aa: CASSQQDPGAYEQYF; d_gene: .; j_gene: TRBJ2-7; v_gene: TRBV19; abundance: .
CDR3nt: TGTGCCAGCAGCAAAACAGGGGCCGGGGACTATGGCTACACCTTC; CDR3aa: CASSKTGAGDYGYTF; d_gene: TRBD1; j_gene: TRBJ1-2; v_gene: TRBV7-9; abundance: few
CDR3nt: TGCGCCAGCAGTGACCCTGGACAGAATGAAAAACTGTTTTTT; CDR3aa: CASSDPGQNEKLFF; d_gene: .; j_gene: TRBJ1-4; v_gene: TRBV10-1; abundance: .
CDR3nt: TGTGCCACCAGCAGAGATAGGAGTAGCGGGGAAAAACTGTTTTTT; CDR3aa: CATSRDRSSGEKLFF; d_gene: .; j_gene: TRBJ1-4; v_gene: TRBV15; abundance: few
CDR3nt: TGTGCCACCAGTGATTTAGGAGAGCAGTACTTC; CDR3aa: CATSDLGEQYF; d_gene: .; j_gene: TRBJ2-7; v_gene: TRBV24-1; abundance: few
CDR3nt: TGCGCCAGCAGCGACCAACAGGGGGCTCTACTTGAAGCTTTCTTT; CDR3aa: CASSDQQGALLEAFF; d_gene: TRBD1; j_gene: TRBJ1-1; v_gene: TRBV5-1; abundance: .
CDR3nt: TGTGCCAGCAAGGGGCAGGGGCCTCAGCCCCAGCATTTT; CDR3aa: CASKGQGPQPQHF; d_gene: .; j_gene: TRBJ1-5; v_gene: TRBV28; abundance: few
CDR3nt: TGTGCCAGCAGCTTGGGAGGACTAGCGGGGACCCAAGAGACCCAGTACTTC; CDR3aa: CASSLGGLAGTQETQYF; d_gene: TRBD2; j_gene: TRBJ2-5; v_gene: TRBV5-5; abundance: few
CDR3nt: TGTGCCAGTAGTATAGAGTCGGGCCAAAATCAGCCCCAGCATTTT; CDR3aa: CASSIESGQNQPQHF; d_gene: .; j_gene: TRBJ1-5; v_gene: TRBV19; abundance: .
CDR3nt: TGCGCCAGCAGCTTGGTAACAGGGGGGACGAACACTGAAGCTTTCTTT; CDR3aa: CASSLVTGGTNTEAFF; d_gene: TRBD1; j_gene: TRBJ1-1; v_gene: TRBV5-1; abundance: once
CDR3nt: TGCGCCAGCAGTGAGTCGGGGGGGAACACTGAAGCTTTCTTT; CDR3aa: CASSESGGNTEAFF; d_gene: .; j_gene: TRBJ1-1; v_gene: TRBV10-1; abundance: .
CDR3nt: TGTGCCAGCACCAAAGCGGGGGGGTATCAAGATACGCAGTATTTT; CDR3aa: CASTKAGGYQDTQYF; d_gene: TRBD2; j_gene: TRBJ2-3; v_gene: TRBV7-9; abundance: .
CDR3nt: TGTGCCAGCAAAGGGCAGGGGGTAAACAATCAGCCCCAGCATTTT; CDR3aa: CASKGQGVNNQPQHF; d_gene: TRBD1; j_gene: TRBJ1-5; v_gene: TRBV6-2/TRBV6-3; abundance: few
CDR3nt: TGCAGCGTTGATGGGGGAGACAATCAGCCCCAGCATTTT; CDR3aa: CSVDGGDNQPQHF; d_gene: .; j_gene: TRBJ1-5; v_gene: TRBV29-1; abundance: .
CDR3nt: TGCAGTGCTAGTCGGGGAGCCCTCCTTCAGCCCCAGCATTTT; CDR3aa: CSASRGALLQPQHF; d_gene: .; j_gene: TRBJ1-5; v_gene: TRBV20-1; abundance: medium-sized
CDR3nt: TGTGCCACCAGTGATGAGGCGCGGGACACTACTAACTATGGCTACACCTTC; CDR3aa: CATSDEARDTTNYGYTF; d_gene: .; j_gene: TRBJ1-2; v_gene: TRBV24-1; abundance: .
CDR3nt: TGTGCCAGCAGAGCGAGGGGGGTCGAGCAGTACTTC; CDR3aa: CASRARGVEQYF; d_gene: .; j_gene: TRBJ2-7; v_gene: TRBV11-3; abundance: .
CDR3nt: TGTGCCAGCAGTATACCGGGACAGGACAGCTATGGCTACACCTTC; CDR3aa: CASSIPGQDSYGYTF; d_gene: TRBD1; j_gene: TRBJ1-2; v_gene: TRBV25-1; abundance: .
CDR3nt: TGTGCCAGCAGCGCTGTCGGTTCACCCCTCCACTTT; CDR3aa: CASSAVGSPLHF; d_gene: .; j_gene: TRBJ1-6; v_gene: TRBV7-6; abundance: .
CDR3nt: TGTGCCAGCAAACCAGAAGGGCAGTGCTTC; CDR3aa: CASKPEGQCF; d_gene: .; j_gene: TRBJ2-7; v_gene: TRBV21-1; abundance: once
CDR3nt: TGTGCCAGCAGTTATAGGAGACGCACGAACACTGAAGCTTTCTTT; CDR3aa: CASSYRRRTNTEAFF; d_gene: .; j_gene: TRBJ1-1; v_gene: TRBV6-5; abundance: .
CDR3nt: TGCAGTGCTAGAGATATTGGACAAGGCGGGTACACCGGGGAGCTGTTTTTT; CDR3aa: CSARDIGQGGYTGELFF; d_gene: .; j_gene: TRBJ2-2; v_gene: TRBV20-1; abundance: .
CDR3nt: TGTGCCAGCAGCTCAAGGCGAGGCGCAAATAATGAAAAACTGTTTTTT; CDR3aa: CASSSRRGANNEKLFF; d_gene: .; j_gene: TRBJ1-4; v_gene: TRBV12-3/TRBV12-4; abundance: few
CDR3nt: TGTGCCAGCAGCTTAGAGTCCTACACTGAAGCTTTCTTT; CDR3aa: CASSLESYTEAFF; d_gene: .; j_gene: TRBJ1-1; v_gene: TRBV11-3; abundance: few
CDR3nt: TGTGCCAGTAGCGGGGGCAATGAGCAGTTCTTC; CDR3aa: CASSGGNEQFF; d_gene: TRBD2; j_gene: TRBJ2-1; v_gene: TRBV7-2; abundance: .
CDR3nt: TGTGCCAGCAGTGACGGGCAGGGCCAGATCTACGAGCAGTACTTC; CDR3aa: CASSDGQGQIYEQYF; d_gene: .; j_gene: TRBJ2-7; v_gene: TRBV2; abundance: .
CDR3nt: TGCAGTGTTGCGGGGCAGGGGGGCACTGAAGCTTTCTTT; CDR3aa: CSVAGQGGTEAFF; d_gene: TRBD1; j_gene: TRBJ1-1; v_gene: TRBV20-1; abundance: .